This TCR beta chain was identified in a study of control samples from healthy donors and cancer patients. The method was immunoSEQ multiplex PCR; TCRdb's version includes in-frame clones alone and lacks a portion of them. The sample yields approximately 150,000 clones, about 90% seen once. CDR1 is MNHEY, CDR2 SVGAGI, per germline. The CDR3 is 13 residues long. Trimming took 6 bases from V and 5 from J, leaving 11 bases between them. The specimen sequenced was blood. The rearrangement links TRBV6-5 to TRBJ1-5; TRBD1 might be the D (5 bases). This sequence was found in a man younger than 30 in good health. The CDR3 coding sequence is TGTGCCAGCAGCAGGACACTCGATCAGCCCCAGCATTTT. Amino acids: CASSRTLDQPQHF.